A selection of T cell receptor beta chains follows, all from one sample in a study of cytomegalovirus exposure and HLA in healthy donors. Sequencing used immunoSEQ multiplex PCR; TCRdb keeps in-frame clones, though not all of them. Among over 200,000 clones, 82% were seen once, and the ten largest hold 5% to 6.5%. Sequences were obtained from PBMCs. The source of these receptors is a woman aged 40 to 50 in good health and CMV-seropositive. Both conserved end residues are part of each CDR3. Each record gives: CDR3 protein, CDR3 DNA, D gene, clone size, V gene, J gene. The D gene is left open where the match is weak. Part of the rows lack a size; the others show once, few, many or a class for expanded clones.

CASILQGHTEAFF	TGTGCCAGCATCTTACAGGGACACACTGAAGCTTTCTTT	-	once	TRBV2	TRBJ1-1
CASSLGLAGGSEQFF	TGCGCCAGCAGCTTGGGACTAGCGGGGGGGAGTGAGCAGTTCTTC	TRBD2	-	TRBV5-1	TRBJ2-1
CASSQEIVTGGGGGYTF	TGCGCCAGCAGCCAGGAAATTGTTACAGGGGGCGGTGGTGGCTACACCTTC	TRBD1	-	TRBV4-3	TRBJ1-2
CASSIGRTGAEEQYF	TGTGCCAGTAGTATAGGCCGGACAGGGGCGGAGGAGCAGTACTTC	TRBD1	once	TRBV19	TRBJ2-7
CASSYSYRDYGYTF	TGTGCCAGCAGTTACTCTTACAGGGACTATGGCTACACCTTC	-	-	TRBV6-5	TRBJ1-2
CASRGTGGSGGYTF	TGTGCCAGCAGGGGGACAGGGGGCTCGGGTGGCTACACCTTC	TRBD1	-	TRBV27	TRBJ1-2
CASSQDRTGEQYF	TGTGCCAGCAGCCAAGACAGGACGGGCGAGCAGTACTTC	-	-	TRBV7-8	TRBJ2-7
CASGRYTGELFF	TGTGCCAGCGGGCGATACACCGGGGAGCTGTTTTTT	-	-	TRBV9	TRBJ2-2
CARARGGVRGDTQYF	TGTGCTCGTGCGCGAGGAGGGGTCCGGGGAGATACGCAGTATTTT	-	once	TRBV9	TRBJ2-3
CASRLLAGAQFF	TGTGCCAGCAGGCTGCTAGCGGGGGCCCAGTTCTTC	TRBD2	-	TRBV6-5	TRBJ2-1
CASSVGRDTQYF	TGTGCCAGCAGCGTAGGGAGGGATACGCAGTATTTT	-	-	TRBV9	TRBJ2-3
CASSKVFFCHEQYF	TGTGCCAGCAGCAAAGTTTTCTTTTGTCACGAGCAGTACTTC	-	once	TRBV21-1	TRBJ2-7
CASSVTEMNTEAFF	TGTGCCAGCAGTGTAACAGAGATGAACACTGAAGCTTTCTTT	-	-	TRBV2	TRBJ1-1
CASSSRGDGNTIYF	TGTGCCAGCAGCTCCAGGGGTGACGGAAACACCATATATTTT	-	-	TRBV7-2	TRBJ1-3
CASSIPRGVAFF	TGTGCCAGTAGTATACCCCGGGGTGTGGCTTTCTTT	-	-	TRBV19	TRBJ1-1
CAWSGGGYGSNQPQHF	TGTGCCTGGAGTGGGGGGGGCTACGGTAGCAATCAGCCCCAGCATTTT	-	once	TRBV30	TRBJ1-5
CASSTDRAQHF	TGTGCCAGCAGTACGGACAGGGCCCAGCATTTT	TRBD1	-	TRBV6-1	TRBJ1-5
CASSRDRTNYGYTF	TGTGCCAGCAGTAGGGACAGGACTAACTATGGCTACACCTTC	TRBD1	few	TRBV28	TRBJ1-2
CAWSRGARDGETQYF	TGTGCCTGGAGTCGCGGGGCAAGGGACGGGGAGACCCAGTACTTC	-	-	TRBV30	TRBJ2-5
CASSKEVAGGDTQYF	TGTGCCAGCAGTAAGGAGGTAGCGGGGGGAGATACGCAGTATTTT	TRBD2	-	TRBV6-4	TRBJ2-3
CASSLAAGANYGYTF	TGTGCCAGCAGCTTAGCGGCGGGGGCCAACTATGGCTACACCTTC	-	-	TRBV7-2	TRBJ1-2
CASSLDQTGDPNYGYTF	TGTGCCAGCAGTCTCGACCAGACAGGAGATCCTAACTATGGCTACACCTTC	-	-	TRBV27	TRBJ1-2
CASSSWGPGQVSSGNTIYF	TGTGCCAGCAGTTCGTGGGGTCCGGGACAGGTCTCCTCTGGAAACACCATATATTTT	TRBD1	-	TRBV28	TRBJ1-3
CASSSRDRDQETQYF	TGTGCCAGCAGCTCCAGGGACAGGGACCAAGAGACCCAGTACTTC	TRBD1	-	TRBV7-8	TRBJ2-5